This T cell receptor beta chain was sequenced during a study of CD8+CD57+ T cells in acquired aplastic anemia. Study-wide points: Patients and healthy controls showed no significant CD8+ Simpson's diversity difference.

The template used for profiling TCR beta VDJ and CDR3 was genomic DNA. TCRdb re-analysed the reads in MiXCR, keeping a single row per CDR3 protein. The table records around 150,000 distinct CDR3 sequences, about 50% of them present only once. This CDR3 region has 15 residues. Looked up from germline, CDR1 is SGHTA and CDR2 is FQGNSA. V was trimmed by 1 base and J by 0 bases, leaving 10 bases between them. Those patients picked for sequencing had displayed CD8+CD57+ cell expansion on flow cytometry. Each of the patients presented with severe acquired aplastic anemia. This clonotype has just a few counts. Antigen unknown.

The sequence was collected from a human donor with aplastic anemia. The sequenced material came from sorted CD4+, CD8+, or CD8+CD57+ T cells (not recorded which) from PBMCs. The gene calls are TRBV7-2 and TRBJ2-7; a weak D match, TRBD1 (5 bases). The CDR3 loop is CASSLGQQSSYEQYF. Written as DNA, the CDR3 is TGTGCCAGCAGCTTAGGACAGCAAAGCTCCTACGAGCAGTACTTC.